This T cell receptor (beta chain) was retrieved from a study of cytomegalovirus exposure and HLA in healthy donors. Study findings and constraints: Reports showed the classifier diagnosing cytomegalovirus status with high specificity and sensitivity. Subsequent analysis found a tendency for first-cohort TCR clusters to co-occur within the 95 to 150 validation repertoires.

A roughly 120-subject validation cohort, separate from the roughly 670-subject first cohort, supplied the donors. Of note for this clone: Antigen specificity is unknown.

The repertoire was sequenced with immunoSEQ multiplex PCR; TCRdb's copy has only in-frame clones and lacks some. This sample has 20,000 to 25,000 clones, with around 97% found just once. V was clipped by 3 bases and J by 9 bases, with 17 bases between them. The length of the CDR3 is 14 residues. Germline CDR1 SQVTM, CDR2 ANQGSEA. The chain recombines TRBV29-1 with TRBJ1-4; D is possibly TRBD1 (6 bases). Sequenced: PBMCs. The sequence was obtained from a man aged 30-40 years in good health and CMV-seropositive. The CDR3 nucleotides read TGCAGCGTTGAGGGGAGTCCGGGGACAAAAAAACTGTTTTTT. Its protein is CSVEGSPGTKKLFF.